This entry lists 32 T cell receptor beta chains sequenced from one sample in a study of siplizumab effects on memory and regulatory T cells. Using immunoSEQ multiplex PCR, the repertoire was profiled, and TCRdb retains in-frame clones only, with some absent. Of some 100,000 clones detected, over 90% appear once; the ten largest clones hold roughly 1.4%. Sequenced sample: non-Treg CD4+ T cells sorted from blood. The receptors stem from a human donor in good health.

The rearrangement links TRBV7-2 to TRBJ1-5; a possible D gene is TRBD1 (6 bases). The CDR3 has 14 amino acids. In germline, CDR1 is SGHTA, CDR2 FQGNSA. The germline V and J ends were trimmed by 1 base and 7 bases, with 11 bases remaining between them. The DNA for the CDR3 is TGTGCCAGCAGCTTAGGGACAGATGTCCAGCCCCAGCATTTT. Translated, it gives CASSLGTDVQPQHF.

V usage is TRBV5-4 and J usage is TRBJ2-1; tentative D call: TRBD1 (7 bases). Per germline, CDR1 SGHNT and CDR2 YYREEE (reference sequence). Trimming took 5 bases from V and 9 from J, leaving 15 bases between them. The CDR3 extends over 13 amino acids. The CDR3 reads CASSWQGGFEQFF. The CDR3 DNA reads TGTGCCAGCAGTTGGCAGGGGGGCTTTGAGCAGTTCTTC.

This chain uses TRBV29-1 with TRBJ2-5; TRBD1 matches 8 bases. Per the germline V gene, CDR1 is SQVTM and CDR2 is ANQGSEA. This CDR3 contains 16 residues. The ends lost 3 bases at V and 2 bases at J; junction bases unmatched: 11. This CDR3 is CSVDRGAGGRQETQYF. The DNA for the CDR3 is TGCAGCGTTGATCGAGGCGCAGGGGGCAGGCAAGAGACCCAGTACTTC.

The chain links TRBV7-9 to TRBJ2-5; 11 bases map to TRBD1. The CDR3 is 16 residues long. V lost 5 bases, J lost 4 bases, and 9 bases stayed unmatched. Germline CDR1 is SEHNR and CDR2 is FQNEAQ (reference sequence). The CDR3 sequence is CASSQSGTGGRETQYF. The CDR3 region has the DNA TGTGCCAGCAGCCAATCCGGGACAGGGGGTCGAGAGACCCAGTACTTC.

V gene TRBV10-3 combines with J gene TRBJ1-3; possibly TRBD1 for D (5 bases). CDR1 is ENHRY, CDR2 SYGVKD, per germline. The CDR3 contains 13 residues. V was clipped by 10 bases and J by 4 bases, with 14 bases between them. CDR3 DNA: TGTGCCACCCGGGACGGTCAGGGAAACACCATATATTTT. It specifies CATRDGQGNTIYF.

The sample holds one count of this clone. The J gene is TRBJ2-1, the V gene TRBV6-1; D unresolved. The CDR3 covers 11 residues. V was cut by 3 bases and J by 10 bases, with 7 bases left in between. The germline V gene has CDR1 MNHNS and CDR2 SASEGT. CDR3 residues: CASSDGGEQFF. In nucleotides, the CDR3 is TGTGCCAGCAGTGACGGTGGCGAGCAGTTCTTC.

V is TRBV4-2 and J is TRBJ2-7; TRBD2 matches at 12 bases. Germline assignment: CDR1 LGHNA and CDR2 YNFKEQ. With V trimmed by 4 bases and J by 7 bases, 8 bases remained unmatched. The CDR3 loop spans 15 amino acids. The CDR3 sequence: CASSPPGLAGFEQYF. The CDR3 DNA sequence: TGTGCCAGCAGCCCGCCGGGACTAGCGGGCTTTGAGCAGTACTTC.

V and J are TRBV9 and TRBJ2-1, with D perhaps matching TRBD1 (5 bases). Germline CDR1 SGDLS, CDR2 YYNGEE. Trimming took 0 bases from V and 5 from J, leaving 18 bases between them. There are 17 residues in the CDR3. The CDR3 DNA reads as TGTGCCAGCAGCGTAGCGGTAACAGCCAGGGCGGACAATGAGCAGTTCTTC. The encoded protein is CASSVAVTARADNEQFF.

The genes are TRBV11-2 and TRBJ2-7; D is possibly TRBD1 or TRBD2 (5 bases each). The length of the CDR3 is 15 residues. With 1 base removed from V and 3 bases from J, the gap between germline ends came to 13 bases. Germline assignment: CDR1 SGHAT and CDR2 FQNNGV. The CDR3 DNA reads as TGTGCCAGCAGCTTAGTGGGGGAAGTCCTCTACGAGCAGTACTTC. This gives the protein CASSLVGEVLYEQYF.

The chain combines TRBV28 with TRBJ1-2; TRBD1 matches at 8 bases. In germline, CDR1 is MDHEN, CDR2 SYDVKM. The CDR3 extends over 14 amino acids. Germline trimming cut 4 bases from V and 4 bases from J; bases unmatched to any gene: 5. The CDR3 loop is CASSSAGGPYGYTF. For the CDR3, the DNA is TGTGCCAGCAGTTCCGCAGGGGGCCCCTATGGCTACACCTTC.

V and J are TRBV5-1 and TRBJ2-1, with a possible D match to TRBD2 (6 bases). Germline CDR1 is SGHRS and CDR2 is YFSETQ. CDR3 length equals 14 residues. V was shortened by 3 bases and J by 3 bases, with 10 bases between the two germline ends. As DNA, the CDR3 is TGCGCCAGCAGCTCTCCGGGAGTCTACAATGAGCAGTTCTTC. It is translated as CASSSPGVYNEQFF.

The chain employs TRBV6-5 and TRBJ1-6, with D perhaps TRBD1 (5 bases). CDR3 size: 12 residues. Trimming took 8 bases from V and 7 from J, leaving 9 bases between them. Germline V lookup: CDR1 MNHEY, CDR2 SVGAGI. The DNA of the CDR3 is TGTGCCAGCCAGAGGGGAAATTCACCCCTCCACTTT. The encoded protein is CASQRGNSPLHF.

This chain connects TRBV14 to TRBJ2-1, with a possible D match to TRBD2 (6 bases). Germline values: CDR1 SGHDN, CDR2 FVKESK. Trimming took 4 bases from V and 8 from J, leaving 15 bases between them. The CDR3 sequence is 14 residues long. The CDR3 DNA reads TGTGCCAGCAGCCGGCGAGGCAGCGGGCATGAGCAGTTCTTC. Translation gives CASSRRGSGHEQFF.

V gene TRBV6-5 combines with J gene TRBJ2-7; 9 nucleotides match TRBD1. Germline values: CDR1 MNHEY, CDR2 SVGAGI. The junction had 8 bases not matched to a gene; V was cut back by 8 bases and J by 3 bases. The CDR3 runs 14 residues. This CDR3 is CASFAGQGLYEQYF. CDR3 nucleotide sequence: TGTGCCAGCTTTGCTGGACAGGGGCTCTACGAGCAGTACTTC.

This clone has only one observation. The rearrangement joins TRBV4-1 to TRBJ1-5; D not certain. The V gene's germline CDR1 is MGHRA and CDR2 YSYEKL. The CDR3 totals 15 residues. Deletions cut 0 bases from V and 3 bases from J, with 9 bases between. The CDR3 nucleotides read TGCGCCAGCAGCCAAGAAGCCGGGATCAATCAGCCCCAGCATTTT. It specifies CASSQEAGINQPQHF.

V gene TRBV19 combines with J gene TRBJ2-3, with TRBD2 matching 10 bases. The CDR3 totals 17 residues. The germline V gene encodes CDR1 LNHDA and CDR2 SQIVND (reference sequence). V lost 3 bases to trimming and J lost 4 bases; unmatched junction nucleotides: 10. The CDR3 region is CASSMLRLAGVSDTQYF. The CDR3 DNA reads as TGTGCCAGTAGTATGCTTCGGCTAGCGGGAGTCTCAGATACGCAGTATTTT.

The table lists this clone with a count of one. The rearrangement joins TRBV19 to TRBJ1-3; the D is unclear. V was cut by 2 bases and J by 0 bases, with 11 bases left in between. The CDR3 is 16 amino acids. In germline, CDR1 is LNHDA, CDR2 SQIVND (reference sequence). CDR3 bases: TGTGCCAGTAGTATACCCCAGACCATCTCTGGAAACACCATATATTTT. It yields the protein CASSIPQTISGNTIYF.

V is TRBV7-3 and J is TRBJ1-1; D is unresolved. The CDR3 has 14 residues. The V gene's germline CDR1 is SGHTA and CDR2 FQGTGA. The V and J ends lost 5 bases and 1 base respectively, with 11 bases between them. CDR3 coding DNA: TGTGCCAGCAGCCGGGGTCACGGGAACACTGAAGCTTTCTTT. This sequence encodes CASSRGHGNTEAFF.

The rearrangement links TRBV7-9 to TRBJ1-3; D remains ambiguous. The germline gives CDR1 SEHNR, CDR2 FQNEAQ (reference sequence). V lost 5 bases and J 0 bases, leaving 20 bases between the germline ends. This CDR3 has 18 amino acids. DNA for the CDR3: TGTGCCAGCAGCCTCGGTTCCGCATACGGGAGCTCTGGAAACACCATATATTTT. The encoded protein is CASSLGSAYGSSGNTIYF.

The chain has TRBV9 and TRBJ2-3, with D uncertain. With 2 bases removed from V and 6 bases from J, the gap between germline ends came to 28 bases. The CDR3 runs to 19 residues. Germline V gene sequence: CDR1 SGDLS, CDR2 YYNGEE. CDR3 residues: CASSVLPRQPRIVGDTQYF. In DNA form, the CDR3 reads TGTGCCAGCAGCGTCCTTCCAAGGCAGCCTAGGATAGTGGGGGATACGCAGTATTTT.

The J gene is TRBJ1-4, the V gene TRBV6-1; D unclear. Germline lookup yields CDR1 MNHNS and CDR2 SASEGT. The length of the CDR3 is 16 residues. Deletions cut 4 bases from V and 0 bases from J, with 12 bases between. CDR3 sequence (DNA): TGTGCCAGCAGTGGGGCAGAAACTGCAACTAATGAAAAACTGTTTTTT. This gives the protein CASSGAETATNEKLFF.

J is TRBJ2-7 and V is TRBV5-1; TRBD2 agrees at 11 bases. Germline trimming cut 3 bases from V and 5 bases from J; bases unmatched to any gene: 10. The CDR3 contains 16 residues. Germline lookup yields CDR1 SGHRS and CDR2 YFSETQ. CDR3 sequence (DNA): TGCGCCAGCAGCTCCGAAGGTAGCGGGAGGGCGAACGAGCAGTACTTC. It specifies CASSSEGSGRANEQYF.

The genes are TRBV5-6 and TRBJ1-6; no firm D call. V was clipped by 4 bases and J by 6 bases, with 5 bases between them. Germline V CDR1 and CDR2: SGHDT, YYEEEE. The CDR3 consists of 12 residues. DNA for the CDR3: TGTGCCAGCAGCCTCATTAATTCACCCCTCCACTTT. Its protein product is CASSLINSPLHF. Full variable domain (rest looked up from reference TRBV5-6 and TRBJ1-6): DAGVTQSPTHLIKTRGQQVTLRCSPKSGHDTVSWYQQALGQGPQFIFQYYEEEERQRGNFPDRFSGHQFPNYSSELNVNALLLGDSALYLCASSLINSPLHFGNGTRLTVT.

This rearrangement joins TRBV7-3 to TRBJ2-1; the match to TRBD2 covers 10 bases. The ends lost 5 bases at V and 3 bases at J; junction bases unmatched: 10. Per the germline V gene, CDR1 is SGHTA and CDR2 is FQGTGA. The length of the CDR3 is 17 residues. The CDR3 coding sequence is TGTGCCAGCAGCACACAGGGCAGGACTAGCGGCTACAATGAGCAGTTCTTC. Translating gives CASSTQGRTSGYNEQFF.

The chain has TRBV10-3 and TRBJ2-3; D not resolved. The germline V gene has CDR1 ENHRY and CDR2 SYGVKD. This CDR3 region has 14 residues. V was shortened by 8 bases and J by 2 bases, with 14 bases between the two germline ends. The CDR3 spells CAIRPAIYTDTQYF. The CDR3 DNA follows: TGTGCCATCCGCCCAGCGATCTACACAGATACGCAGTATTTT.

The CDR3 sequence: CASSFPGRGGSQYF. CDR3 sequence (DNA): TGTGCCAGCAGTTTCCCCGGACGGGGAGGGTCGCAGTACTTC. V gene TRBV27 combines with J gene TRBJ2-7; 7 bases line up with TRBD2. CDR3 length equals 14 residues. The V gene end was trimmed by 3 bases and the J gene end by 9 bases; junction bases not matched to a gene: 11. Germline V gives CDR1 MNHEY, CDR2 SMNVEV (reference sequence).

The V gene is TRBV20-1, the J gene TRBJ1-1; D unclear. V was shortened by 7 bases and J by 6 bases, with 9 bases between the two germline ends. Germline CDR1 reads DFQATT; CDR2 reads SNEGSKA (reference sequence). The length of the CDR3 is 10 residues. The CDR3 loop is CSGGRAEAFF. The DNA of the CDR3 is TGCAGTGGGGGAAGGGCTGAAGCTTTCTTT.

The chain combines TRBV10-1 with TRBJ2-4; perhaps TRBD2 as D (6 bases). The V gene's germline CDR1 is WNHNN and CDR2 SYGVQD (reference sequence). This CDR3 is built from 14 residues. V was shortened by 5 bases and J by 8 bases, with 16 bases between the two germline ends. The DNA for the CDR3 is TGCGCCAGCAGTATGAGTTCCCGCGGGGACATTCAGTACTTC. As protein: CASSMSSRGDIQYF.

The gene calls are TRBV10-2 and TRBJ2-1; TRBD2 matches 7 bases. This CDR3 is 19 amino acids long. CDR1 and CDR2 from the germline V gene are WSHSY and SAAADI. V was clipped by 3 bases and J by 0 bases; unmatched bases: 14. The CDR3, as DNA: TGCGCCAGCAGTGATCCTCGGCATTTAGCGGGCAGCTCCTACAATGAGCAGTTCTTC. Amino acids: CASSDPRHLAGSSYNEQFF.

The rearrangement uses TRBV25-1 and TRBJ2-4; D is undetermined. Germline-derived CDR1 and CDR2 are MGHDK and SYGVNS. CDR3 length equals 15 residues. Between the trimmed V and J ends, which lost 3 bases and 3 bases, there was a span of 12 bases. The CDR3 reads CASSETFWDKNIQYF. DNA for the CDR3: TGTGCCAGCAGTGAGACCTTCTGGGACAAAAACATTCAGTACTTC.

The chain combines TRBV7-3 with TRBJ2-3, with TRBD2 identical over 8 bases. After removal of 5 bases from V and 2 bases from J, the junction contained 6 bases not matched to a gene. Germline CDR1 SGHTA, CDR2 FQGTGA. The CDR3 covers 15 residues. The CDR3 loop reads CASSPELAATDTQYF. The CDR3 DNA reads TGTGCCAGCAGCCCAGAACTAGCGGCCACAGATACGCAGTATTTT.

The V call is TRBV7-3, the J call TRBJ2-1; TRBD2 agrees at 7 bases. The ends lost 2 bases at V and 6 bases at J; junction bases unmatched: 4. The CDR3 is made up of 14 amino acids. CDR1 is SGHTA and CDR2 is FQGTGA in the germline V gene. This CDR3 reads CASSLYRGSNEQFF. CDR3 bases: TGTGCCAGCAGCTTATACCGCGGGAGCAATGAGCAGTTCTTC. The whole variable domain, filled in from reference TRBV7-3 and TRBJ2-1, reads GAGVSQTPSNKVTEKGKYVELRCDPISGHTALYWYRQSLGQGPEFLIYFQGTGAADDSGLPNDRFFAVRPEGSVSTLKIQRTERGDSAVYLCASSLYRGSNEQFFGPGTRLTVL.